What follows describes a single TCR beta chain. The antigen remains unidentified. Trimming took off 6 bases at V and 3 bases at J, with 15 bases between the two ends. Per the germline V gene, CDR1 is MNHNY and CDR2 is SVGAGI (reference sequence). The CDR3 is made up of 14 amino acids. Every patient had relapsed following autologous stem cell transplantation, and cohorts differed in brentuximab vedotin exposure. This sample was included in a study of PD-1 blockade in classical Hodgkin lymphoma. Study-wide findings and caveats: Later analyses included only patients treated at least 1 year post-ASCT.

Measured with immunoSEQ multiplex PCR; TCRdb has only the in-frame clones, and not every one. The repertoire holds tens of thousands of clones, about three quarters seen once, with less than 4% in the top ten. V is TRBV6-6 and J is TRBJ2-7; TRBD2 might be the D (5 bases). This TCR was recovered from a human donor with classical Hodgkin lymphoma. Source: peripheral blood mononuclear cells (PBMCs), taken before the second cycle of nivolumab. CDR3 residues: CASSPDRGNYEQYF. The CDR3 nucleotides read TGTGCCAGCAGCCCAGACCGGGGTAACTACGAGCAGTACTTC.